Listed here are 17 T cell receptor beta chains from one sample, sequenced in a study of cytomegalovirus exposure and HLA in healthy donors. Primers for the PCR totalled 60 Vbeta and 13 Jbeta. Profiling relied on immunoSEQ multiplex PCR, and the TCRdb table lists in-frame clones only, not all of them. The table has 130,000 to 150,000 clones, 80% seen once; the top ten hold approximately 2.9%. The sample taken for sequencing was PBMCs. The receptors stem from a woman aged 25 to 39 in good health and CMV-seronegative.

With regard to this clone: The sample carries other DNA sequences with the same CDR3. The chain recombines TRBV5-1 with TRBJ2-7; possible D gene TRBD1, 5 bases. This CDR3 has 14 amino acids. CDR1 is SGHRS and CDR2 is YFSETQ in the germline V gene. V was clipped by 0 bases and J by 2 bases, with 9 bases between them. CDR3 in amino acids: CASSLGQGAYEQYF. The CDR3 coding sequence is TGCGCCAGCAGCTTGGGCCAGGGTGCCTACGAGCAGTACTTC.

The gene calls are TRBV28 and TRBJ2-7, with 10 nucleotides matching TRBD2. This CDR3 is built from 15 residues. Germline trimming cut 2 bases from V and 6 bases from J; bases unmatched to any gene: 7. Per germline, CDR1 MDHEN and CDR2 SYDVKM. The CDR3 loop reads CASSLPLAGAVEQYF. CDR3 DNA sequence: TGTGCCAGCAGTTTACCGCTAGCGGGGGCCGTCGAGCAGTACTTC.

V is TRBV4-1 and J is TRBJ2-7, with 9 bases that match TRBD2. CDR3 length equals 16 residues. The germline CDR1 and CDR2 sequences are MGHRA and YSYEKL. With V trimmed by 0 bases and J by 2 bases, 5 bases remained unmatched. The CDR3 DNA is TGCGCCAGCAGCCAAGATAGGCTAGCGGGGACCTACGAGCAGTACTTC. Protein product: CASSQDRLAGTYEQYF.

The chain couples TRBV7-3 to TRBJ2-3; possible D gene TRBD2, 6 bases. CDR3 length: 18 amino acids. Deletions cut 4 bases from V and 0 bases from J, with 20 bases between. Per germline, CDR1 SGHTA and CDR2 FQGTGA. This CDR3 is CASSSMGGRRISTDTQYF. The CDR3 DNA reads TGTGCCAGCAGCTCCATGGGGGGAAGACGGATTAGCACAGATACGCAGTATTTT.

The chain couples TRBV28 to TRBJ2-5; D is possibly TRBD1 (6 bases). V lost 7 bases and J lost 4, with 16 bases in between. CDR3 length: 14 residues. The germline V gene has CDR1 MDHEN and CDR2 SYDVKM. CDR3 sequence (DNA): TGTGCCAGCACCCTCCTGGGGGCGGCAGAGACCCAGTACTTC. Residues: CASTLLGAAETQYF.

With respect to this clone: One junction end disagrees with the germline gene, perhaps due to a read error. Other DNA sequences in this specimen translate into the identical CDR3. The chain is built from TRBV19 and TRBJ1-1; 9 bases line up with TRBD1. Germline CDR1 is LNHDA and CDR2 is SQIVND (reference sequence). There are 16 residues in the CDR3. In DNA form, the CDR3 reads TGTGCCAGCAGTATGCTCGGGACAGGGCATAACACTGAAGCTTTCTTT. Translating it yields CASSMLGTGHNTEAFF. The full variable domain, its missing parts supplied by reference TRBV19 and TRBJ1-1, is DGGITQSPKYLFRKEGQNVTLSCEQNLNHDAMYWYRQDPGQGLRLIYYSQIVNDFQKGDIAEGYSVSREKKESFPLTVTSAQKNPTAFYLCASSMLGTGHNTEAFFGQGTRLTVV.

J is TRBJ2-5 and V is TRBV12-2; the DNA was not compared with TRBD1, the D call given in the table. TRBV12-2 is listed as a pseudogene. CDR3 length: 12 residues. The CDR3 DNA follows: TGTGCAAGTCGCTTGACAGAAGAGACCCAGTACTTC. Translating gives CASRLTEETQYF.

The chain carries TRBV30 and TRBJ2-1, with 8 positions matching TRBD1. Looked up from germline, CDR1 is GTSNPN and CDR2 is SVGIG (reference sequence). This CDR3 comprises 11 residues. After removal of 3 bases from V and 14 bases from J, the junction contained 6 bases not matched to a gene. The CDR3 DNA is TGTGCCTGGAGCGTAGGACAGGGAGAGTTCTTC. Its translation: CAWSVGQGEFF.

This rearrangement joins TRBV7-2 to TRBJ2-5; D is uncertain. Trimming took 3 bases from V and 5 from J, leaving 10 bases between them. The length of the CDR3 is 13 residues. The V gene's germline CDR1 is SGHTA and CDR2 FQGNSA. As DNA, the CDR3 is TGTGCCAGCAGCTTGCAGCGACGGGAGACCCAGTACTTC. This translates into CASSLQRRETQYF.

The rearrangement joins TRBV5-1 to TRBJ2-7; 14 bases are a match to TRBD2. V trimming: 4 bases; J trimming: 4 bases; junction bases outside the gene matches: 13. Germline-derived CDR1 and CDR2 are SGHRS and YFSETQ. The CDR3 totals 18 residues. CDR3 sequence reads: CASSPMRRLAGGKYEQYF. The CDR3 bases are TGCGCCAGCAGCCCCATGAGGAGACTAGCGGGAGGGAAGTACGAGCAGTACTTC.

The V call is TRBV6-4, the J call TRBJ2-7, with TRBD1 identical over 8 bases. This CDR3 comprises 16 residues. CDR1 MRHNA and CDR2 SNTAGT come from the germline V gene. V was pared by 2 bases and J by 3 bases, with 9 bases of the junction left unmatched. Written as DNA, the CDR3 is TGTGCCAGCAGTGACGTACCTGGACAGGGTCTCTACGAGCAGTACTTC. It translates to CASSDVPGQGLYEQYF.

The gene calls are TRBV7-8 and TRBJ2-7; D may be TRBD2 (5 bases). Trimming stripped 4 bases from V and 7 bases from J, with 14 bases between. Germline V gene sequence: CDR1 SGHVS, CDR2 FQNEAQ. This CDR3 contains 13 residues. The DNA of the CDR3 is TGTGCCAGCAGCTCCGGACCCTGGAGGGAGCAGTACTTC. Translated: CASSSGPWREQYF.

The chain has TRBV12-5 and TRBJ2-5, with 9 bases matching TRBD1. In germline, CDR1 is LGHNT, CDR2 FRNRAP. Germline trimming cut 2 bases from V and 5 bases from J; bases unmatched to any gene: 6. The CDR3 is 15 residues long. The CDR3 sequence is CASGLTGQGRETQYF. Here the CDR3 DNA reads TGTGCTAGTGGTTTGACGGGACAGGGTAGGGAGACCCAGTACTTC.

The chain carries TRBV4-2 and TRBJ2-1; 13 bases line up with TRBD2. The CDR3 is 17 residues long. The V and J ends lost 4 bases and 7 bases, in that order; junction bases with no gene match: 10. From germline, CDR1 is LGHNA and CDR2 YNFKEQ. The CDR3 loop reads CASSRPLAGGGENEQFF. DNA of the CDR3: TGTGCCAGCAGCCGCCCACTAGCGGGAGGGGGGGAGAATGAGCAGTTCTTC.

CDR3 sequence reads: CASSWGGATNYGYTF. Written as DNA, the CDR3 is TGCGCCAGCAGCTGGGGAGGGGCTACTAACTATGGCTACACCTTC. The rearrangement joins TRBV5-1 to TRBJ1-2; D perhaps matches TRBD1 (5 bases). CDR1 is SGHRS and CDR2 is YFSETQ in the germline V gene. Deletions cut 3 bases from V and 0 bases from J, with 12 bases between. The CDR3 sequence is 15 residues long.

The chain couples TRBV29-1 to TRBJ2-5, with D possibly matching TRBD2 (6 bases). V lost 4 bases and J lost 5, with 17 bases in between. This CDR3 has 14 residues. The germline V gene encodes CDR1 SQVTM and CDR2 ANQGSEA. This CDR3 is CSVGTLGGGETQYF. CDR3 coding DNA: TGCAGCGTTGGTACTTTGGGGGGTGGGGAGACCCAGTACTTC.

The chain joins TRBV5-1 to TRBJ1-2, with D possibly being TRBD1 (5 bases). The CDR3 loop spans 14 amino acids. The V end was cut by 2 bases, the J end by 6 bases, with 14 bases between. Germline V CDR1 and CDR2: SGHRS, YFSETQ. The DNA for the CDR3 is TGCGCCAGCAGCTTAGGATCAGGGAATAATGGCTACACCTTC. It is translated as CASSLGSGNNGYTF.